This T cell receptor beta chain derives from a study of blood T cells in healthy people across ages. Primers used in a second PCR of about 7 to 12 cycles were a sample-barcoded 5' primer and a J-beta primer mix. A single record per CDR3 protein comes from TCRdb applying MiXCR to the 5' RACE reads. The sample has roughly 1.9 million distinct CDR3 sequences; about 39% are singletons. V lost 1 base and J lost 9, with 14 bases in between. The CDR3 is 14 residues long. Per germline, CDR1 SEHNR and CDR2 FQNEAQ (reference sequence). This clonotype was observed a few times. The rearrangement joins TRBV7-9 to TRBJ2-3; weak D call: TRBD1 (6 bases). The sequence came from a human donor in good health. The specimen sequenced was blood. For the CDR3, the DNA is TGTGCCAGCAGCTTAGGAGTGGGGACAAACACGCAGTATTTT. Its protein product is CASSLGVGTNTQYF.